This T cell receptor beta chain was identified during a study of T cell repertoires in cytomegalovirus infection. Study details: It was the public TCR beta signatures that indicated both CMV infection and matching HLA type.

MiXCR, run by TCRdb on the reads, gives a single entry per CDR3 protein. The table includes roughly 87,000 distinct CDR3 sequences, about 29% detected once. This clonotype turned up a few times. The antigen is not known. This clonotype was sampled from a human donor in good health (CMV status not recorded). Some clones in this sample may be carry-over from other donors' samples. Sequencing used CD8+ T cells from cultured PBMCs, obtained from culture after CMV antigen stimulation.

The CDR3 nucleotides read TGTGCCAGCAGCTCATCAGGGGGGAACGAGCAGTACTTC. This translates into CASSSSGGNEQYF. This sequence joins TRBV7-9 and TRBJ2-7, with a weak D call TRBD1 (7 bases). V was cut by 4 bases and J by 5 bases, with 12 bases left in between. In germline, CDR1 is SEHNR, CDR2 FQNEAQ (reference sequence). This CDR3 contains 13 residues.